This is a list of T cell receptor beta chains from one sample in a study of OX40 agonist ivuxolimab in advanced cancers. TCRdb's table, derived via immunoSEQ multiplex PCR, lists solely in-frame clones and lacks some. The table records around 62,000 clones, about 77% of them present only once. The sample consisted of CD4+ or CD8+ T cells sorted from blood, taken in a trial of the OX40 agonist ivuxolimab. The receptor source for this set is an adult with an advanced solid tumor such as melanoma, head and neck, liver or kidney cancer. The CDR3 runs from the conserved cysteine through the conserved F or W. A D gene is named only where the DNA matches it firmly. Clone size is stated in some rows and not others, as once, few, many or a class when expanded.

size	V	J	D	DNA	CDR3
-	TRBV5-1	TRBJ1-1	-	TGCGCCAGCAGCTTGGGGACAGAAAACACTGAAGCTTTCTTT	CASSLGTENTEAFF
-	TRBV28	TRBJ2-7	TRBD2	TGTGCCAGCAGCCGGGGGGACCGACCCTACGAGCAGTACTTC	CASSRGDRPYEQYF
-	TRBV29-1	TRBJ1-2	-	TGCAGCGTTGAAGAAGGACGGGGCTATGGCTACACCTTC	CSVEEGRGYGYTF
-	TRBV13	TRBJ2-1	-	TGTGCCAGCAGCTTAGGATTGTTTACGGGACAAGATGAGCAGTTCTTC	CASSLGLFTGQDEQFF
-	TRBV11-2	TRBJ2-3	-	TGTGCCAGCAGCTTAGCAGGCGGGGCGAGCACAGATACGCAGTATTTT	CASSLAGGASTDTQYF
-	TRBV7-9	TRBJ2-3	-	TGTGCCAGCAGCTTTATAACAGATACGCAGTATTTT	CASSFITDTQYF
-	TRBV28	TRBJ2-2	-	TGTGCCAGCAGTTCCGGGTACAGGGCGGCCGGGGAGCTGTTTTTT	CASSSGYRAAGELFF
-	TRBV5-5	TRBJ2-6	-	TGTGCCAGCAGCTTGGCTTGGAACTCTGGGGCCAACGTCCTGACTTTC	CASSLAWNSGANVLTF
-	TRBV5-1	TRBJ1-2	-	TGCGCCAGCAGCAGGGGGACGGGGGACTATGGCTACACCTTC	CASSRGTGDYGYTF
once	TRBV30	TRBJ1-2	TRBD1	TGTGCCTGGAGTTTCCAGGGGGCTGGCTACACCTTC	CAWSFQGAGYTF
-	TRBV7-2	TRBJ1-1	-	TGTGCCAGCAGCTTAGTGGCGACGGACACTGAAGCTTTCTTT	CASSLVATDTEAFF
-	TRBV29-1	TRBJ2-3	TRBD1	TGCAGCGTGGTCCCGACAGGGAACACAGATACGCAGTATTTT	CSVVPTGNTDTQYF
medium-sized	TRBV4-2	TRBJ2-7	TRBD1	TGTGCCAGCAGCCCTCCGGGACAGGGGATCCACGAGCAGTACTTC	CASSPPGQGIHEQYF
-	TRBV7-2	TRBJ2-6	-	TGTGCCAGCAGCTTAGACGGCTCTGGGGCCAACGTCCTGACTTTC	CASSLDGSGANVLTF
-	TRBV7-6	TRBJ2-1	TRBD2	TGTGCCAGCAGCTTAGCGGGAGGGTACAATGAGCAGTTCTTC	CASSLAGGYNEQFF
-	TRBV19	TRBJ1-1	TRBD1	TGTGCCAGTAGTAGGGGGGACAGCATAAACACTGAAGCTTTCTTT	CASSRGDSINTEAFF
few	TRBV6-1	TRBJ2-3	TRBD2	TGTGCCAGCTGTAGACTAGCGGGGCAGACAGATACGCAGTATTTT	CASCRLAGQTDTQYF
-	TRBV29-1	TRBJ2-5	-	TGCAGCGTTGAAGATCTCATAGGGAGGGAGACCCAGTACTTC	CSVEDLIGRETQYF
-	TRBV6-5	TRBJ1-2	TRBD1	TGTGCCAGCAGTATACAGGGGGCGTGGGGCTACACCTTC	CASSIQGAWGYTF
-	TRBV18	TRBJ1-6	-	TGTGCCAGCTCACCGCCGGCCCCCTATGGGCATTCACCCCTCCACTTT	CASSPPAPYGHSPLHF
few	TRBV19	TRBJ1-2	-	TGTGCCAGTAGTATAGAGACCTTTAAGGGAAGAGCTGGCTACACCTTC	CASSIETFKGRAGYTF
-	TRBV6-4	TRBJ2-1	-	TGTGCCAGCAGTACACTTCTAGGCGTAGAGCAGTTCTTC	CASSTLLGVEQFF
-	TRBV10-1	TRBJ2-7	-	TGCGCCAGCAGTCGGGGCCAGGGGCGGTCCTACGAGCAGTACTTC	CASSRGQGRSYEQYF
-	TRBV14	TRBJ2-7	-	TGTGCCAGCAGCGAACAGGGTATCGAGCAGTACTTC	CASSEQGIEQYF
few	TRBV20-1	TRBJ2-2	-	TGCAGTGCTAGGGAAGGCCGGGAGCTGTTTTTT	CSAREGRELFF
-	TRBV5-4	TRBJ1-1	TRBD1	TGTGCCAGCAGCCAGGGACAGGCGAACACTGAAGCTTTCTTT	CASSQGQANTEAFF
-	TRBV18	TRBJ2-4	TRBD2	TGTGCCAGCTCACGAACGGGACTAGCGGGAGGAATTCAGTACTTC	CASSRTGLAGGIQYF
-	TRBV10-2	TRBJ1-2	-	TGCGCCAGCAGTGAGTCGGGGAACTATGGCTACACCTTC	CASSESGNYGYTF
few	TRBV30	TRBJ2-1	TRBD1	TGTGCCTGGAGTCCCGGGACAGGGATTAACAATGAGCAGTTCTTC	CAWSPGTGINNEQFF
few	TRBV11-1	TRBJ2-1	-	TGTGCCAGCAGCCTACTAGTCGGTGAGCAGTTCTTC	CASSLLVGEQFF
-	TRBV4-1	TRBJ1-1	-	TGCGCCAGCAGCGAAGACACGGTGAACACTGAAGCTTTCTTT	CASSEDTVNTEAFF
-	TRBV6-6	TRBJ2-3	-	TGTGCCAGCAGTTTTCGGCCGGGGAGGACAGATACGCAGTATTTT	CASSFRPGRTDTQYF